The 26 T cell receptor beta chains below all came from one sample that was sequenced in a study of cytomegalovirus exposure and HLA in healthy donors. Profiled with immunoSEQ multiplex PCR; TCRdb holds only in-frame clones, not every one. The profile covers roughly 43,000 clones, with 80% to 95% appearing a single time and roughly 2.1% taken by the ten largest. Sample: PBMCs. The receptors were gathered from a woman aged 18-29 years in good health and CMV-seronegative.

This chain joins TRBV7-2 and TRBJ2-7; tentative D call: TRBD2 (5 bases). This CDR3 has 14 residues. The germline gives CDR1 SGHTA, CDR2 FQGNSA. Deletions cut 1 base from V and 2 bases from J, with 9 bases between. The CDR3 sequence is CASSLGGRTYEQYF. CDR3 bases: TGTGCCAGCAGCTTAGGAGGGAGAACCTACGAGCAGTACTTC.

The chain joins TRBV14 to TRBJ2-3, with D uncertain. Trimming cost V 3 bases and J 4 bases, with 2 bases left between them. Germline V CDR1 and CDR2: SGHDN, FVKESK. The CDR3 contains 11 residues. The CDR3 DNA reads TGTGCCAGCAGCCACTCAGATACGCAGTATTTT. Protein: CASSHSDTQYF.

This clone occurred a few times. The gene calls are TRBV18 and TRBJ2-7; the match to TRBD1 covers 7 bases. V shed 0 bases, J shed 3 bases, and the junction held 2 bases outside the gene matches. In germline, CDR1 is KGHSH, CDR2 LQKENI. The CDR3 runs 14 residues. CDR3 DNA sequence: TGTGCCAGCTCACCACCGCCAGGGGGCTACGAGCAGTACTTC. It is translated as CASSPPPGGYEQYF.

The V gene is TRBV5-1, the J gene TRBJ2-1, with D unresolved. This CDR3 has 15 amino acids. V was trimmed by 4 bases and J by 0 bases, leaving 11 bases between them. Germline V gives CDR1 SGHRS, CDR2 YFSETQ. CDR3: CASSPRVSSYNEQFF. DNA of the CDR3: TGCGCCAGCAGCCCTCGGGTCAGCTCCTACAATGAGCAGTTCTTC.

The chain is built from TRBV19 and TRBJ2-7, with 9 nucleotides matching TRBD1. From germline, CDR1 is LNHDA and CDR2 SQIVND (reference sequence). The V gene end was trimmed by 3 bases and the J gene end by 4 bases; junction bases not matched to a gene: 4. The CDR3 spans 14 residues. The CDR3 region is CASSIMGQGYEQYF. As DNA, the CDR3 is TGTGCCAGTAGTATTATGGGACAGGGATACGAGCAGTACTTC.

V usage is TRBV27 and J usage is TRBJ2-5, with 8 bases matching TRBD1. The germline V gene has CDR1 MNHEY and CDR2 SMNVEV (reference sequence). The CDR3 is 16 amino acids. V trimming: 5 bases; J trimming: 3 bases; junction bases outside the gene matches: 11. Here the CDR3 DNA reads TGTGCCAGCAGTAGGGGCAGGGGGCTAATAGAAGAGACCCAGTACTTC. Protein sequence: CASSRGRGLIEETQYF.

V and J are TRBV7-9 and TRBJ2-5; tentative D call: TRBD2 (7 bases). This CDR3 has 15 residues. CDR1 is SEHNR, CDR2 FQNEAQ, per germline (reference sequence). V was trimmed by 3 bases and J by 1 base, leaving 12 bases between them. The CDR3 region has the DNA TGTGCCAGCAGCTTGCGGGGGCTAGGCCAAGAGACCCAGTACTTC. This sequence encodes CASSLRGLGQETQYF.

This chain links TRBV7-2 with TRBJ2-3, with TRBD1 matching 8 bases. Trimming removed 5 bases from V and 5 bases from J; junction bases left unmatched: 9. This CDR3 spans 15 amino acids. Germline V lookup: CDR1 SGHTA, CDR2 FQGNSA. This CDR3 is CASSLRGQGKDTQYF. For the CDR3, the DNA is TGTGCCAGCAGCCTACGTGGACAGGGTAAAGATACGCAGTATTTT.

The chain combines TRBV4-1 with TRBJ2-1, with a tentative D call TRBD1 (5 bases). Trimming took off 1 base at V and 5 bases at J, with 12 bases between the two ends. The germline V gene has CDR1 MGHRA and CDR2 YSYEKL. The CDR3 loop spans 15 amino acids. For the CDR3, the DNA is TGCGCCAGCAGCCAAGGCAGGGATTACAACAATGAGCAGTTCTTC. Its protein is CASSQGRDYNNEQFF.

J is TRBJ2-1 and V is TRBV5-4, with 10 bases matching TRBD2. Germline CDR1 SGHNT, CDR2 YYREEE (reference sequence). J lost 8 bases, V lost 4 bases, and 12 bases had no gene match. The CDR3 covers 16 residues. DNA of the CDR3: TGTGCCAGCAGCCTGCCCCTAGCGGGAGTTGCCGATGAGCAGTTCTTC. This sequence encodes CASSLPLAGVADEQFF.

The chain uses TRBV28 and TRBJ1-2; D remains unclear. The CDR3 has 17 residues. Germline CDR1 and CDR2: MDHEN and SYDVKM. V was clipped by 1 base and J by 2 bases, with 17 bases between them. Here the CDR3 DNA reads TGTGCCAGCAGTTTATTTCGCAGAGGGCGAGCCAACTATGGCTACACCTTC. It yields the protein CASSLFRRGRANYGYTF.

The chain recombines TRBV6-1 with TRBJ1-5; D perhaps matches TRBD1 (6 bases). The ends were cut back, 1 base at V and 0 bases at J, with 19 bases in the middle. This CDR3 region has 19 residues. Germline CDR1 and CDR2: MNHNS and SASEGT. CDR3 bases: TGTGCCAGCAGTGAAGATGGCATGGGGAGGGGGTATAGCAATCAGCCCCAGCATTTT. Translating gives CASSEDGMGRGYSNQPQHF.

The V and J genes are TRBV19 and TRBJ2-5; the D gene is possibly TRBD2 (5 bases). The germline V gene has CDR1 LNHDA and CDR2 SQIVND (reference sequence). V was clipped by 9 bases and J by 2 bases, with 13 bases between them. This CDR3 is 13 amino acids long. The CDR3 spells CASRLGSQETQYF. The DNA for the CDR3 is TGTGCCAGCCGACTGGGGAGTCAAGAGACCCAGTACTTC.

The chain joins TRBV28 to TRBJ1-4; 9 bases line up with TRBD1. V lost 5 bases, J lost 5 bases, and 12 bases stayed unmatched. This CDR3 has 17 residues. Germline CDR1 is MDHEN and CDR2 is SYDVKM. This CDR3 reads CASSPGTGKGINEKLFF. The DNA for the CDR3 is TGTGCCAGCAGTCCCGGGACAGGGAAGGGGATCAATGAAAAACTGTTTTTT.

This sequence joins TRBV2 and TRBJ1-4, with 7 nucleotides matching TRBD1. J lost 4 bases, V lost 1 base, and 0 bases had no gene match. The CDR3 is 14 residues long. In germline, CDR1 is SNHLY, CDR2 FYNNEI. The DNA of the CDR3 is TGTGCCAGCAGTGAAGACAGGGGTAATGAAAAACTGTTTTTT. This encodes CASSEDRGNEKLFF.

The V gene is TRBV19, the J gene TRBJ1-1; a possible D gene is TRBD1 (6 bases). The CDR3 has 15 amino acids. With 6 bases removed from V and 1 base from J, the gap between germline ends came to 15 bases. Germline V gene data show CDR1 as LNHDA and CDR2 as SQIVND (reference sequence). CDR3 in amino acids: CASSGQRTTNTEAFF. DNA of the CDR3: TGTGCCAGTAGCGGACAGAGAACTACGAACACTGAAGCTTTCTTT.

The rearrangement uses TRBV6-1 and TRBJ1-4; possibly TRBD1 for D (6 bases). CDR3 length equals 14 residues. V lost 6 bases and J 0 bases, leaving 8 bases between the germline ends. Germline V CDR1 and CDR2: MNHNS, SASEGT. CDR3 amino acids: CASSRQATNEKLFF. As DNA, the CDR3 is TGTGCCAGCAGCCGACAGGCAACTAATGAAAAACTGTTTTTT.

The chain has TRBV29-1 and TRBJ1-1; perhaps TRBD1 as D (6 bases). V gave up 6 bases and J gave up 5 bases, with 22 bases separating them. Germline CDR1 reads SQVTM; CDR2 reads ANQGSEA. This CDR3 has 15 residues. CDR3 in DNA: TGCAGCGTCCCCGCGTTGGTGAACAGGGAAACTGAAGCTTTCTTT. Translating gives CSVPALVNRETEAFF.

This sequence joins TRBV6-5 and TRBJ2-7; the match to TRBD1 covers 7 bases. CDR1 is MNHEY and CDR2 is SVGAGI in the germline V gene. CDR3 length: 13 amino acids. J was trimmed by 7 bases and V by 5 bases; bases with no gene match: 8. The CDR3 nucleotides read TGTGCCAGCAGTGTAGGACAGGAAAAAGAGCAGTACTTC. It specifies CASSVGQEKEQYF.

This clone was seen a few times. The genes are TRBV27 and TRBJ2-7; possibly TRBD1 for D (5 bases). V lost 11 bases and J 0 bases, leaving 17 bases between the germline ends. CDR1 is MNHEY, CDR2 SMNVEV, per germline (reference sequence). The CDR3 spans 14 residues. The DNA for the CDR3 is TGTGCCGTCAGAGCTAGGGGTCCCTCCTACGAGCAGTACTTC. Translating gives CAVRARGPSYEQYF.

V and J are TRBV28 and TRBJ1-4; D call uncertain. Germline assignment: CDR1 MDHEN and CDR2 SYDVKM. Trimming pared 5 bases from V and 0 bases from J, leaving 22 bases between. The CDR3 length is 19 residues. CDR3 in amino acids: CASSLSDGGPSATNEKLFF. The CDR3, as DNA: TGTGCCAGCAGTCTATCGGACGGAGGACCTTCCGCAACTAATGAAAAACTGTTTTTT.

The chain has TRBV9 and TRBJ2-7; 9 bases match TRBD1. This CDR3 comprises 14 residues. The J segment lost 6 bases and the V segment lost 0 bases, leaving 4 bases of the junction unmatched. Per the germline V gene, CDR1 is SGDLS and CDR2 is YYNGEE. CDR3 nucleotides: TGTGCCAGCAGCGTAGCGGGGACAGGGAGCGAGCAGTACTTC. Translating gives CASSVAGTGSEQYF.

The CDR3 spells CASSLSLDREHGYTF. The CDR3 region has the DNA TGTGCCAGCAGTTTATCTCTGGACAGGGAGCATGGCTACACCTTC. The V gene is TRBV27, the J gene TRBJ1-2; 8 positions agree with TRBD1. This CDR3 comprises 15 residues. V lost 0 bases to trimming and J lost 6 bases; unmatched junction nucleotides: 6. Looked up from germline, CDR1 is MNHEY and CDR2 is SMNVEV (reference sequence).

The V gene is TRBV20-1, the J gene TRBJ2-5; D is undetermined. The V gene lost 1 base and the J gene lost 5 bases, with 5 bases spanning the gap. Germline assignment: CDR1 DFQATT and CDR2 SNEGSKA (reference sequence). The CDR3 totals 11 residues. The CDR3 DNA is TGCAGTGCTAGAGTGTCGGAGACCCAGTACTTC. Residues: CSARVSETQYF.

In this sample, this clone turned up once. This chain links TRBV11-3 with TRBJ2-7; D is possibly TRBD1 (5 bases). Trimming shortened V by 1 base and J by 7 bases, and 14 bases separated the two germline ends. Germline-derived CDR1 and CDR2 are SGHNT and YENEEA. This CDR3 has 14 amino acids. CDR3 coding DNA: TGTGCCAGCAGCTTAGGAGCGACAGCCGGTGAGCAGTACTTC. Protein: CASSLGATAGEQYF. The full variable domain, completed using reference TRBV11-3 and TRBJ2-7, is EAGVVQSPRYKIIEKKQPVAFWCNPISGHNTLYWYLQNLGQGPELLIRYENEEAVDDSQLPKDRFSAERLKGVDSTLKIQPAELGDSAVYLCASSLGATAGEQYFGPGTRLTVT.

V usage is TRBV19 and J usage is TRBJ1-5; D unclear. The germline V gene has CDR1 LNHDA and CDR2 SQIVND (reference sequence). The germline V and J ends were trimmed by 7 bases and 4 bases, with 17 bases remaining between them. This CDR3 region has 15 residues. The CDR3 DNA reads TGTGCCAGTACGTCTTCGAGGGTCGGAAATCAGCCCCAGCATTTT. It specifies CASTSSRVGNQPQHF.